One and the same sample provided the 23 T cell receptor beta chains below, sequenced in a study of tumor-infiltrating lymphocytes in oesophageal squamous cell carcinoma listed by TCRdb under 2016. The method behind the library was PCR. This sample was sequenced with an Illumina HiSeq 2000. TCRdb itself trimmed the public reads at Q25 with fastp, ran MiXCR and retained productive beta chains. All rows with the same CDR3 protein become a single entry with the most common DNA and genes. The sample yields roughly 15,000 distinct CDR3 sequences; over 45% were counted once. The ten largest clones represent 14% of the sample. Sequencing was carried out using blood. The receptor source for this set is a male donor with esophageal squamous cell carcinoma.

The chain has TRBV7-6 and TRBJ1-4, with D hard to call. CDR3 length: 16 residues. V was trimmed by 1 base and J by 0 bases, leaving 9 bases between them. Per germline, CDR1 SGHVS and CDR2 FNYEAQ. In DNA, the CDR3 is TGTGCCAGCAGCTTAGGAGAAGGGACAACTAATGAAAAACTGTTTTTT. It specifies CASSLGEGTTNEKLFF.

This clonotype was seen many times. A much larger clone is a single base away; this may be a read error. The chain recombines TRBV27 with TRBJ2-7; TRBD2 agrees at 10 bases. This CDR3 is built from 15 residues. V trimming: 7 bases; J trimming: 7 bases; junction bases outside the gene matches: 13. Germline V CDR1 and CDR2: MNHEY, SMNVEV (reference sequence). The CDR3 reads CASIEMASGSNEQYF. The CDR3 bases are TGTGCCAGCATTGAGATGGCTAGCGGGAGCAATGAGCAGTACTTC.

This clonotype was counted many times. The chain couples TRBV7-3 to TRBJ2-1; 9 positions agree with TRBD1. CDR1 is SGHTA and CDR2 is FQGTGA in the germline V gene. J was trimmed by 7 bases and V by 4 bases; bases with no gene match: 8. The CDR3 covers 15 residues. CDR3 region: CASSSGTGIENEQFF. DNA of the CDR3: TGTGCCAGCAGCTCAGGGACAGGGATTGAGAATGAGCAGTTCTTC.

The gene calls are TRBV5-1 and TRBJ2-5; 8 positions agree with TRBD2. The CDR3 loop spans 13 amino acids. The J segment lost 11 bases and the V segment lost 0 bases, leaving 6 bases of the junction unmatched. Germline CDR1 reads SGHRS; CDR2 reads YFSETQ. The CDR3: CASSLAEGLEQYF. DNA for the CDR3: TGCGCCAGCAGCTTGGCCGAGGGACTAGAGCAGTACTTC.

This chain joins TRBV6-1 and TRBJ2-1; D is unresolved. The J call may be wrong; the DNA end is better matched by TRBJ2-7. The CDR3 length is 11 residues. CDR1 is MNHNS, CDR2 SASEGT, per germline. CDR3 in amino acids: CASSEGPEQYF. In DNA, the CDR3 is TGTGCCAGCAGTGAAGGTCCCGAGCAGTACTTC.

The V and J genes are TRBV10-3 and TRBJ2-1; D gene uncertain. This CDR3 has 13 amino acids. Per germline, CDR1 ENHRY and CDR2 SYGVKD. The V and J ends lost 3 bases and 6 bases respectively, with 9 bases between them. This chain's CDR3 is CAISEPPGNEQFF. CDR3 nucleotide sequence: TGTGCCATCAGTGAACCCCCCGGCAATGAGCAGTTCTTC.

There are a few counts of this clonotype. The J gene is TRBJ1-1, the V gene TRBV18, with TRBD1 as a possible D gene (5 bases). Germline V lookup: CDR1 KGHSH, CDR2 LQKENI. Trimming cost V 3 bases and J 1 base, with 15 bases left between them. The CDR3 spans 16 residues. The CDR3 loop reads CASSPLMGRRNTEAFF. The DNA for the CDR3 is TGTGCCAGCTCACCTCTTATGGGACGCCGGAACACTGAAGCTTTCTTT.

This clonotype ranks as medium-sized. The V call is TRBV6-6, the J call TRBJ2-1, with a weak D call TRBD1 (5 bases). The V end was cut by 2 bases, the J end by 13 bases, with 6 bases between. CDR1 is MNHNY, CDR2 SVGAGI, per germline (reference sequence). This CDR3 contains 10 residues. CDR3 bases: TGTGCCAGCAGTTACGACAGACAGTTCTTC. This encodes CASSYDRQFF.

V usage is TRBV7-3 and J usage is TRBJ2-5; TRBD1 matches 9 bases. V shed 4 bases and J 4 bases; nucleotides not matched to a gene: 10. Germline-derived CDR1 and CDR2 are SGHTA and FQGTGA. The CDR3 is 16 residues long. This CDR3 is CASSYGSTGGIETQYF. In nucleotides, the CDR3 is TGTGCCAGCAGCTATGGGAGTACAGGGGGCATAGAGACCCAGTACTTC.

The genes are TRBV27 and TRBJ2-7, with TRBD1 matching 7 bases. CDR3 size: 14 residues. Losses at the gene ends were 10 bases for V and 2 bases for J; bases not matched to a gene: 11. The germline CDR1 and CDR2 sequences are MNHEY and SMNVEV (reference sequence). This CDR3 is CATSSGTVTYEQYF. CDR3 nucleotides: TGTGCCACCTCCTCCGGGACAGTCACCTACGAGCAGTACTTC.

This clonotype was detected many times. V usage is TRBV2 and J usage is TRBJ2-5, with TRBD2 matching over 7 bases. Germline CDR1 reads SNHLY; CDR2 reads FYNNEI. J gave up 2 bases and V 5 bases, and 8 bases lay outside the gene matches. The CDR3 covers 15 residues. CDR3 region: CASSQEGLGQETQYF. The CDR3 coding sequence is TGTGCCAGCAGTCAGGAAGGACTAGGGCAAGAGACCCAGTACTTC. The full variable domain, with the rest looked up from reference TRBV2 and TRBJ2-5, is EPEVTQTPSHQVTQMGQEVILRCVPISNHLYFYWYRQILGQKVEFLVSFYNNEISEKSEIFDDQFSVERPDGSNFTLKIRSTKLEDSAMYFCASSQEGLGQETQYFGPGTRLLVL.

Only a few counts were recorded for this clonotype. The CDR3 region is CASSLGQFSTGELYF. The CDR3 DNA reads as TGTGCCAGCAGCTTAGGGCAGTTCAGCACCGGGGAGCTGTATTTT. This chain connects TRBV7-6 to TRBJ2-3; D is perhaps TRBD2 (5 bases). CDR3 size: 15 residues. V was clipped by 1 base and J by 14 bases, with 22 bases between them. Germline lookup yields CDR1 SGHVS and CDR2 FNYEAQ. Based on the CDR3 plus reference TRBV7-6 and TRBJ2-3, the full variable domain is GAGVSQSPRYKVTKRGQDVALRCDPISGHVSLYWYRQALGQGPEFLTYFNYEAQQDKSGLPNDRFSAERPEGSISTLTIQRTEQRDSAMYRCASSLGQFSTGELYFGPGTRLTVL.

This chain connects TRBV5-5 to TRBJ1-4; no clear D. CDR1 SGHKS and CDR2 YYEKEE come from the germline V gene (reference sequence). V lost 4 bases to trimming and J lost 7 bases, with 17 bases between them. CDR3 length: 15 residues. DNA of the CDR3: TGTGCCAGCAGCCCCCCCCCCGGGCTTTCTGAAAAACTGTTTTTT. This codes for CASSPPPGLSEKLFF.

Remarks on this clonotype: One end of the junction fails to match germline, which may point to a read error. The CDR3 DNA is TGTGCCAGCAGTAATCTTTTAGCGGGAGCGTTCTTC. It translates to CASSNLLAGAFF. The chain employs TRBV12-3 or TRBV12-4 and TRBJ2-4; 9 bases fit TRBD2. The CDR3 runs 12 residues.

The chain uses TRBV6-2 or TRBV6-3 and TRBJ2-5, with D possibly being TRBD2 (5 bases). The CDR3 contains 16 residues. CDR1 is MNHEY and CDR2 is SVGEGT in the germline V gene. Trimming took 6 bases from V and 4 from J, leaving 21 bases between them. This chain's CDR3 is CASRPSYYGNLETQYF. The CDR3 nucleotides are TGTGCCAGCAGGCCCTCATATTACGGGAATCTAGAGACCCAGTACTTC.

The V gene is TRBV24-1, the J gene TRBJ2-1; 7 nucleotides line up with TRBD2. The J segment lost 6 bases and the V segment lost 6 bases, leaving 16 bases of the junction unmatched. Germline V gives CDR1 KGHDR, CDR2 SFDVKD. The CDR3 totals 17 residues. The CDR3 reads CATSQGLGMFGGNEQFF. CDR3 bases: TGTGCCACCAGTCAAGGACTAGGAATGTTCGGGGGCAATGAGCAGTTCTTC.

This chain connects TRBV11-2 to TRBJ1-6; no clear D. V dropped 5 bases and J dropped 19 bases, with 30 bases sitting between them. Germline loops: CDR1 SGHAT, CDR2 FQNNGV. This CDR3 contains 16 residues. The DNA of the CDR3 is TGTGCCAGCAGCCCCCTCGGCGGGAGTGGCTCCTACGAGCAGCACTTT. Its protein product is CASSPLGGSGSYEQHF.

V and J are TRBV10-1 and TRBJ2-1, with TRBD1 matching over 8 bases. The DNA end lines up better with TRBJ2-7; the J call may be wrong. Germline V gene sequence: CDR1 WNHNN, CDR2 SYGVQD (reference sequence). There are 15 residues in the CDR3. CDR3 in amino acids: CASSESLDRAYEQYF. The CDR3 coding sequence is TGCGCCAGCAGTGAATCCTTGGACAGGGCCTACGAGCAGTACTTC.

The chain is built from TRBV6-1 and TRBJ2-4; D is unclear. The last part of the DNA fits TRBJ2-1 better; the J call may be wrong. Germline lookup yields CDR1 MNHNS and CDR2 SASEGT. This CDR3 comprises 12 residues. The chain's CDR3 is CASSVSDNEQFF. The CDR3 DNA reads TGTGCCAGCAGTGTATCTGACAATGAGCAGTTCTTC.

The rearrangement links TRBV12-3 or TRBV12-4 to TRBJ2-1, with D tentatively TRBD1 (7 bases). The J call is in doubt because the DNA end fits TRBJ2-7 better. The length of the CDR3 is 13 residues. The CDR3 loop is CASSSNQGGEQYF. CDR3 DNA: TGTGCCAGCAGTTCAAATCAGGGGGGCGAGCAGTACTTC.

This chain uses TRBV7-2 with TRBJ2-2, with 7 bases lining up with TRBD2. CDR1 is SGHTA, CDR2 FQGNSA, per germline. J was trimmed by 6 bases and V by 5 bases; bases with no gene match: 6. The CDR3 is 14 residues long. The CDR3 region is CASSRLTSAGELFF. The CDR3 bases are TGTGCCAGCAGCCGACTTACTAGCGCCGGGGAGCTGTTTTTT.

This clonotype is medium-sized within its sample. The CDR3 loop is CASSYTGGVGTEAFF. The CDR3 region has the DNA TGTGCCAGCAGTTACACAGGGGGCGTGGGTACTGAAGCTTTCTTT. The rearrangement uses TRBV6-6 and TRBJ1-1, with 9 bases lining up with TRBD1. CDR3 length: 15 residues. J gave up 5 bases and V 2 bases, and 6 bases lay outside the gene matches. Germline V lookup: CDR1 MNHNY, CDR2 SVGAGI (reference sequence).

This clonotype has just a few counts. The chain combines TRBV12-3 or TRBV12-4 with TRBJ1-4, with TRBD1 matching 8 bases. V lost 6 bases and J lost 5; bases outside the gene matches: 8. The length of the CDR3 is 15 residues. This chain's CDR3 is CASSSTGALNEKLFF. Written as DNA, the CDR3 is TGTGCCAGCAGCTCGACAGGGGCCTTAAATGAAAAACTGTTTTTT.